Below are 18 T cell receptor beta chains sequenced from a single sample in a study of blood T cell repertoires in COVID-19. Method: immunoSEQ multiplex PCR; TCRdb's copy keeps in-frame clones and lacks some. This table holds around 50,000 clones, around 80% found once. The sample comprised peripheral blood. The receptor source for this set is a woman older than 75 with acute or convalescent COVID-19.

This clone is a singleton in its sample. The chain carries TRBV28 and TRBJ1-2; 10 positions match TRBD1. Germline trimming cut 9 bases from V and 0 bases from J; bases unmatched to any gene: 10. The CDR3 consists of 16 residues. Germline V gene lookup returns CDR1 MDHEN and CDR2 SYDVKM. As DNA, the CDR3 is TGTGCCAGTTTTTCGGACAGGGGGAGGCCTAACTATGGCTACACCTTC. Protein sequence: CASFSDRGRPNYGYTF.

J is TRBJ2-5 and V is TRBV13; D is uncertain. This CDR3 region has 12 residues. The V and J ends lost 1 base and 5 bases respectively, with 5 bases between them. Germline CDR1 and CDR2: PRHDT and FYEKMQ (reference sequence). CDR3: CASSLDRETQYF. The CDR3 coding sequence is TGTGCCAGCAGCTTAGACCGGGAGACCCAGTACTTC.

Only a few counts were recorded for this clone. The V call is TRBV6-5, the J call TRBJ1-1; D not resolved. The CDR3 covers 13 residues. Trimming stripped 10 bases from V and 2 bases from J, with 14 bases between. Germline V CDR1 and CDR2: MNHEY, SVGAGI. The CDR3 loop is CATSRVFNTEAFF. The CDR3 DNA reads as TGTGCCACCTCCCGGGTCTTCAACACTGAAGCTTTCTTT.

This CDR3 is CASSPGGFGRSEQYF. The CDR3 coding sequence is TGTGCCAGCAGCCCGGGTGGGTTCGGGAGGTCCGAGCAGTACTTC. The V call is TRBV7-2, the J call TRBJ2-7; 7 bases are shared with TRBD2. The CDR3 runs 15 residues. J gave up 6 bases and V 5 bases, and 13 bases lay outside the gene matches. Germline CDR1 and CDR2: SGHTA and FQGNSA.

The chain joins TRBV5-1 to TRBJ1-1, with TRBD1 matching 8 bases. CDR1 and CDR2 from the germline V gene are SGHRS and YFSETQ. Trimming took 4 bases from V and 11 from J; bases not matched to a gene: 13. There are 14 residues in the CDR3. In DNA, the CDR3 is TGCGCCAGCAGCCAGGGGGCGCGGGGGCAAATCGCTTTCTTT. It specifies CASSQGARGQIAFF.

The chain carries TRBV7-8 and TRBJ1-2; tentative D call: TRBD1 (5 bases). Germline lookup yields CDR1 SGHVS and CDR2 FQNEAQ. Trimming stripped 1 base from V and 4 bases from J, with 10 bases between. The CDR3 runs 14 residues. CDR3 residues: CASSLVRVPYGYTF. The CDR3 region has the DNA TGTGCCAGCAGCTTAGTCAGGGTGCCCTATGGCTACACCTTC.

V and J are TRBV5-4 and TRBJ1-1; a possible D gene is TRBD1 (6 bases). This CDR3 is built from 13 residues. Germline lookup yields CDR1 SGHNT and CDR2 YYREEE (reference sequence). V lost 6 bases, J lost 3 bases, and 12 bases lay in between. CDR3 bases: TGTGCCAGCAACCAGGGGAGGGACACTGAAGCTTTCTTT. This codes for CASNQGRDTEAFF.

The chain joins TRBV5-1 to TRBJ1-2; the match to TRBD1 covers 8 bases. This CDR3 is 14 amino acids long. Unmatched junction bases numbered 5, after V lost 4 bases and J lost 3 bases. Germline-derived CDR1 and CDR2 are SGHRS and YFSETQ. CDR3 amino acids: CASSSGQGDYGYTF. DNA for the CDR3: TGCGCCAGCAGCAGCGGACAGGGAGACTATGGCTACACCTTC.

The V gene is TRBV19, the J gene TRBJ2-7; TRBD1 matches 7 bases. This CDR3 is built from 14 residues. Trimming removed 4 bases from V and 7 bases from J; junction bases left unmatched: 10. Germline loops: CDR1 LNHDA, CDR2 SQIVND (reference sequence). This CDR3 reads CASSRSRGNEEQYF. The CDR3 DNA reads TGTGCCAGTAGTAGGTCCAGGGGGAATGAAGAGCAGTACTTC.

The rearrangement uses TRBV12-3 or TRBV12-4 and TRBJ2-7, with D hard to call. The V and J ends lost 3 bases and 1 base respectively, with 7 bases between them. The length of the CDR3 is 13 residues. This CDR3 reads CASSFPGSYEQYF. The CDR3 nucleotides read TGTGCCAGCAGTTTCCCAGGTTCCTACGAGCAGTACTTC.

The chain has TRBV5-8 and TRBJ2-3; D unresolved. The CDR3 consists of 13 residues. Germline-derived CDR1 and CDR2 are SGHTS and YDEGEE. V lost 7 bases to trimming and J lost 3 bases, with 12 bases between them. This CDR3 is CASDSYPTDTQYF. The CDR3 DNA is TGTGCCAGCGACTCTTATCCTACAGATACGCAGTATTTT. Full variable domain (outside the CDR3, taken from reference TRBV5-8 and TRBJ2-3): EAGVTQSPTHLIKTRGQQATLRCSPISGHTSVYWYQQALGLGLQFLLWYDEGEERNRGNFPPRFSGRQFPNYSSELNVNALELEDSALYLCASDSYPTDTQYFGPGTRLTVL.

CDR3 bases: TGTGCCAGCAGCCTAGAGTGGCACAATGAGCAGTTCTTC. Translating it yields CASSLEWHNEQFF. V gene TRBV6-5 combines with J gene TRBJ2-1, with D uncertain. The germline gives CDR1 MNHEY, CDR2 SVGAGI. Deletions cut 6 bases from V and 5 bases from J, with 11 bases between. The CDR3 is made up of 13 amino acids.

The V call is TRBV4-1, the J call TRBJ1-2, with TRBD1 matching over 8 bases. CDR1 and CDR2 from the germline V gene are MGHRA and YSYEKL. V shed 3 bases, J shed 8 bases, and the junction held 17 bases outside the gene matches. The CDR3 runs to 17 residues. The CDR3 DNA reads TGCGCCAGCAGCCAGGTGACCGGAGGACAGGGAGGTAGGGGCTACACCTTC. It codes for CASSQVTGGQGGRGYTF.

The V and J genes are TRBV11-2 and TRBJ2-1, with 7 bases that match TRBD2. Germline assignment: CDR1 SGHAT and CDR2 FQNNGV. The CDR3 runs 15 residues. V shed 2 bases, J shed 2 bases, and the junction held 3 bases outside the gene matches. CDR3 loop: CASSLRGVAYNEQFF. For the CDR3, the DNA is TGTGCCAGCAGCTTACGGGGGGTGGCCTACAATGAGCAGTTCTTC.

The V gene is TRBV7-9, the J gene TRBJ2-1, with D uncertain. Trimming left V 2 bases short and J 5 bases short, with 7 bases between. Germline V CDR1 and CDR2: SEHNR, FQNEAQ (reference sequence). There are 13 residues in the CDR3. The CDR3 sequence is CASSLTSHNEQFF. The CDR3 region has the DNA TGTGCCAGCAGCTTAACTTCGCACAATGAGCAGTTCTTC.

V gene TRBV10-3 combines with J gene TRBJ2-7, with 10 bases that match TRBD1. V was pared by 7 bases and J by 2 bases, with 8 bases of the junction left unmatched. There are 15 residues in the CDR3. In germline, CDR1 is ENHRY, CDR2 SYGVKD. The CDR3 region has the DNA TGTGCCATCACTCCGGGACAGGGGACCGCCTACGAGCAGTACTTC. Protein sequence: CAITPGQGTAYEQYF.

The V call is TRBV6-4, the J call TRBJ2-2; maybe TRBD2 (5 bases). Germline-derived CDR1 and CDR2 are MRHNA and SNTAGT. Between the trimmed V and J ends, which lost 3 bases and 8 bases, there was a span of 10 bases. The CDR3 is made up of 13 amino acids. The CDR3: CASSEISGGELFF. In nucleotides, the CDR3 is TGTGCCAGCAGTGAGATAAGCGGTGGGGAGCTGTTTTTT.

CDR3 amino acids: CASSPSGGPQETQYF. In nucleotides, the CDR3 is TGCGCCAGCAGCCCTAGCGGGGGGCCCCAAGAGACCCAGTACTTC. This sequence joins TRBV5-1 and TRBJ2-5; TRBD2 agrees at 11 bases. Trimming at V came to 4 bases and at J to 1 base, leaving 3 bases not matched to a gene. CDR1 and CDR2 from the germline V gene are SGHRS and YFSETQ. The CDR3 is made up of 15 amino acids.